This T cell receptor beta chain was sequenced during a study of T cell responses to AZD1222 COVID-19 vaccine. Germline lookup yields CDR1 KGHSH and CDR2 LQKENI. The CDR3 covers 17 residues. Trimming at V came to 3 bases and at J to 8 bases, leaving 15 bases not matched to a gene. This clone was observed a few times. Its target is not known. Overall study results and limits: Spike-specific TCRs gained breadth and depth after people received two AZD1222 doses. Dominant CD4 TCR responses targeted spike regions 160-218 and 743-854. Among the donors, most were white British and more were female, and clonal diversity was possibly underestimated.

Clones were sequenced by immunoSEQ multiplex PCR, and TCRdb holds only the in-frame ones, with some missing. Of some 140,000 clones listed, around four fifths are singletons. The sequenced sample was peripheral blood, obtained on day 0 of AZD1222 vaccination. The chain combines TRBV18 with TRBJ2-1; 8 nucleotides match TRBD1. This TCR was recovered from an adult in good health. The CDR3 DNA follows: TGTGCCAGCTCACCCCGGGATTGGACAGGGTTTATCGATGAGCAGTTCTTC. As protein: CASSPRDWTGFIDEQFF.